What follows describes a single TCR beta chain. The target antigen is unknown. Specified time point: week 35, safety follow-up. Vaccinated patients received 300 ug of mutant IDH1 20-mer peptide per dose, with topical imiquimod. Donor tumors were new WHO grade 3 or 4 IDH1-mutant, ATRX-lost astrocytomas. Assay used: immunoSEQ multiplex PCR; TCRdb lists only in-frame clones, some missing. The data hold around 70,000 clones, with roughly 83% observed a single time. This sample is drawn from a study of a mutant IDH1 vaccine in newly diagnosed glioma. Study at large: Vaccine administration was initiated 4-6 weeks following radiotherapy alone, or with temozolomide cycles. Sex among treated patients split about 62% male, roughly 38% female; mean age was roughly 42 years.

Germline V gene sequence: CDR1 SGHRS, CDR2 YFSETQ. The CDR3 loop spans 13 amino acids. V trimming: 7 bases; J trimming: 0 bases; junction bases outside the gene matches: 3. The sequence came from a man aged 18 to 30 with glioma. The gene calls are TRBV5-1 and TRBJ1-2; 7 bases align to TRBD1. The sequencing used PBMCs, collected from a glioma patient whose treatment included an IDH1 peptide vaccine. The chain's CDR3 is CASGGQPNYGYTF. Here the CDR3 DNA reads TGCGCCAGCGGGGGACAGCCTAACTATGGCTACACCTTC.